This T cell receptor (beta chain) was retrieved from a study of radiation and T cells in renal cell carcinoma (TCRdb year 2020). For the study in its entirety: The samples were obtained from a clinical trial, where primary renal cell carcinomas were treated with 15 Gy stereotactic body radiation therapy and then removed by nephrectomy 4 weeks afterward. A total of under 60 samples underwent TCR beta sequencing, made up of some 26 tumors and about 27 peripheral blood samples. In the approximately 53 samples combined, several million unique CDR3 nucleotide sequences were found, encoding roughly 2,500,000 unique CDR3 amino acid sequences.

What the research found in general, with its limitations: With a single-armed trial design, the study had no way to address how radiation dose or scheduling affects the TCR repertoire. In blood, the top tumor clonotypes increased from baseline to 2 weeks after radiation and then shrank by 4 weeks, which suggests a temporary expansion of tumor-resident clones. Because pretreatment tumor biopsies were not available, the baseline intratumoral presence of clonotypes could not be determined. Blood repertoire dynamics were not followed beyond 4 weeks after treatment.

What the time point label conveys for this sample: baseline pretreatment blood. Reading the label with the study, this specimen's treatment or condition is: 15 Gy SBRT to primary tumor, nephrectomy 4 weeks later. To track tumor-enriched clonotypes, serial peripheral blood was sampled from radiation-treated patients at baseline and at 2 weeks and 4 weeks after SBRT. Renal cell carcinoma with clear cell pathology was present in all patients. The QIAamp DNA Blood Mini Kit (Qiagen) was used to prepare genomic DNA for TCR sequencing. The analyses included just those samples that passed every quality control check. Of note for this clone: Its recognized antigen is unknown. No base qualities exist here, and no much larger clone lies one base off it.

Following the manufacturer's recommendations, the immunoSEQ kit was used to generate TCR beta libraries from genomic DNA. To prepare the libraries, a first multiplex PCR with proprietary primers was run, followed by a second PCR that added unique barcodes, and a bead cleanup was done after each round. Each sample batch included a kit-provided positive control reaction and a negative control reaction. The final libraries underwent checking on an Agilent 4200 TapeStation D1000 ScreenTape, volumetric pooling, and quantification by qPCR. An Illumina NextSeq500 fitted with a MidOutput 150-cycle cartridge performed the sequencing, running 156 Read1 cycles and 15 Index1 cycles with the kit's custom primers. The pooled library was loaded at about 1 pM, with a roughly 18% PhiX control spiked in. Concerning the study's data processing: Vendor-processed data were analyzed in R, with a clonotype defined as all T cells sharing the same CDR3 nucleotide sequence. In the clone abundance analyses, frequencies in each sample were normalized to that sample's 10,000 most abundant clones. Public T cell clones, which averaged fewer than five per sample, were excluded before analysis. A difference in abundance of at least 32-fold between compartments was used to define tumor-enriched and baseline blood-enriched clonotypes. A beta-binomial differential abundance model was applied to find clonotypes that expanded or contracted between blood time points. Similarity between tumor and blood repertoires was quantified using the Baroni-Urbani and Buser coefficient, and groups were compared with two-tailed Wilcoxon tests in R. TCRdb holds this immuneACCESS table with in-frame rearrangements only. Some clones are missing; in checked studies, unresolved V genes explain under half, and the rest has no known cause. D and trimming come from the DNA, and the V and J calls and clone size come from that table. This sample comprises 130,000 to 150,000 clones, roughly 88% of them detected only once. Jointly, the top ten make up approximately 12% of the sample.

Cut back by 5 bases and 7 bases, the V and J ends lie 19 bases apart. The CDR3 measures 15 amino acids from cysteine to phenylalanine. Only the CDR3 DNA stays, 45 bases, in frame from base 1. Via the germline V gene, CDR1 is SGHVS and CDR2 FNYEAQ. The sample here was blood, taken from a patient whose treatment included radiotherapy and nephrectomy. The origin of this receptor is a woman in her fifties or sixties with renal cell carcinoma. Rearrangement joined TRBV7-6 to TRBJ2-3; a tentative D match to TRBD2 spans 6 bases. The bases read TGTGCCAGCAGCACGCGGAGGGACCCCCCAAATACGCAGTATTTT. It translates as CASSTRRDPPNTQYF.